This is a list of T cell receptor beta chains from one sample in a study of blood T cell repertoires in COVID-19. The repertoire was sequenced with immunoSEQ multiplex PCR; TCRdb's copy has only in-frame clones and lacks some. This table has about 150,000 clones, more than 75% appearing once. The sequenced material came from peripheral blood. Receptors were obtained from a woman aged 45-59 years with active or convalescent COVID-19. The CDR3 runs from the conserved cysteine through the conserved F or W. Each record gives: clone size, V gene, J gene, D gene, CDR3 protein, CDR3 DNA. A D gene is named only where the DNA matches it firmly. The listing skips clone size in some rows; elsewhere it reads once, few, many or a size class.

>NA|TRBV25-1|TRBJ1-1|NA
CASIGGYNLRAFF
TGTGCCAGCATAGGCGGGTACAATTTAAGGGCTTTCTTT
>NA|TRBV2|TRBJ2-5|TRBD1
CATKQGTYGTQYF
TGTGCCACCAAACAGGGGACGTACGGGACCCAGTACTTC
>NA|TRBV5-1|TRBJ2-7|TRBD2
CASSLGPSGGDGYEQYF
TGCGCCAGCAGCTTGGGACCCAGCGGGGGGGACGGCTACGAGCAGTACTTC
>once|TRBV30|TRBJ1-3|TRBD1
CAWSPSRQGVGNTIYF
TGTGCCTGGAGTCCATCCAGACAGGGTGTAGGAAACACCATATATTTT
>NA|TRBV6-5|TRBJ2-2|TRBD2
CASRPSGGNAGELFF
TGTGCCAGCAGACCAAGCGGGGGAAATGCCGGGGAGCTGTTTTTT
>NA|TRBV7-2|TRBJ1-1|NA
CASSLRTHRVTNTEAFF
TGTGCCAGCAGCTTACGCACCCACAGGGTTACGAACACTGAAGCTTTCTTT
>NA|TRBV18|TRBJ1-4|NA
CASSQTGSDEKLFF
TGTGCCAGCTCCCAAACAGGGTCCGATGAAAAACTGTTTTTT
>NA|TRBV5-1|TRBJ2-2|NA
CASSLWPLGAGILNTGELFF
TGCGCCAGCAGCTTGTGGCCCTTAGGGGCGGGGATACTGAACACCGGGGAGCTGTTTTTT
>NA|TRBV15|TRBJ1-1|NA
CATSGMAGVNTEAFF
TGTGCCACCAGCGGGATGGCAGGGGTGAACACTGAAGCTTTCTTT
>NA|TRBV19|TRBJ1-2|NA
CASSTQYPQAMYGYTF
TGTGCCAGTAGTACTCAATACCCACAGGCTATGTATGGCTACACCTTC
>NA|TRBV7-9|TRBJ2-4|TRBD1
CASSLGTGETKNIQYF
TGTGCCAGCAGCTTGGGGACAGGGGAGACCAAAAACATTCAGTACTTC
>NA|TRBV19|TRBJ1-5|NA
CASSGAGPQHF
TGTGCCAGTAGTGGGGCCGGGCCCCAGCATTTT
>NA|TRBV7-9|TRBJ2-5|TRBD1
CASSLLRTGEGETQYF
TGTGCCAGCAGCTTGCTAAGGACAGGGGAAGGGGAGACCCAGTACTTC
>few|TRBV7-9|TRBJ1-5|TRBD1
CASSTGQGSNQPQHF
TGTGCCAGCAGTACAGGACAGGGGAGCAATCAGCCCCAGCATTTT
>NA|TRBV10-3|TRBJ1-5|NA
CAISESKSGGESNQPQHF
TGTGCCATCAGTGAGTCGAAGTCGGGGGGTGAGAGCAATCAGCCCCAGCATTTT
>NA|TRBV6-6|TRBJ1-1|TRBD1
CASKGQGTFF
TGTGCCAGCAAGGGACAGGGAACTTTCTTT
>NA|TRBV30|TRBJ1-6|TRBD1
CAWSVRMGQGNSPLHF
TGTGCCTGGAGTGTACGAATGGGACAGGGGAATTCACCCCTCCACTTT
>NA|TRBV13|TRBJ1-3|NA
CASSLAARGPGNTIYF
TGTGCCAGCAGCTTAGCCGCACGTGGGCCTGGAAACACCATATATTTT
>NA|TRBV6-2/TRBV6-3|TRBJ1-5|TRBD1
CASSPLKTGGLTWSNQPQHF
TGTGCCAGCAGCCCCTTAAAGACAGGGGGCTTAACATGGAGCAATCAGCCCCAGCATTTT
>NA|TRBV18|TRBJ2-2|TRBD2
CASSQALAGYTGELFF
TGTGCCAGCTCTCAAGCTTTAGCGGGTTACACCGGGGAGCTGTTTTTT
>few|TRBV6-6|TRBJ2-7|TRBD1
CASSIKPGQGSYEQYF
TGTGCCAGCAGCATCAAACCGGGACAGGGGAGCTACGAGCAGTACTTC
>NA|TRBV25-1|TRBJ2-2|TRBD2
CASSESGAGPGGELFF
TGTGCCAGCAGTGAATCCGGAGCGGGGCCCGGCGGGGAGCTGTTTTTT
>NA|TRBV4-2|TRBJ2-1|TRBD2
CASSQAELAGGLGSYNEQFF
TGTGCCAGCAGCCAAGCGGAACTAGCGGGGGGGTTAGGCTCCTACAATGAGCAGTTCTTC
>NA|TRBV6-2/TRBV6-3|TRBJ2-1|TRBD2
CASSYDSGRVSNEQFF
TGTGCCAGCAGTTACGATAGCGGGAGAGTTAGCAATGAGCAGTTCTTC
>NA|TRBV20-1|TRBJ2-5|TRBD2
CSASVVERELWGGQETQYF
TGCAGTGCTAGTGTTGTCGAGCGGGAGTTGTGGGGTGGACAAGAGACCCAGTACTTC
>NA|TRBV3-1/TRBV3-2|TRBJ1-2|NA
CASSLTGSNYGYTF
TGTGCCAGCAGCCTGACAGGATCTAACTATGGCTACACCTTC
>NA|TRBV30|TRBJ2-3|TRBD2
CAWSGRGDTQYF
TGTGCCTGGAGCGGGAGGGGAGATACGCAGTATTTT
>NA|TRBV2|TRBJ2-1|NA
CASSELVNFDEQFF
TGTGCCAGCAGTGAACTAGTTAATTTCGATGAGCAGTTCTTC
>NA|TRBV6-2/TRBV6-3|TRBJ2-2|TRBD2
CASSPLAGRTGELFF
TGTGCCAGCAGTCCACTAGCGGGACGGACCGGGGAGCTGTTTTTT
>NA|TRBV20-1|TRBJ2-1|NA
CSASAKNEQFF
TGCAGTGCTAGCGCGAAGAATGAGCAGTTCTTC
>once|TRBV28|TRBJ1-2|NA
CASTNANYGYTF
TGTGCCAGCACTAACGCAAACTATGGCTACACCTTC
>once|TRBV7-2|TRBJ2-7|NA
CASSLSPRGTFAYEQYF
TGTGCCAGCAGCTTATCCCCCAGGGGGACTTTTGCCTACGAGCAGTACTTC
>once|TRBV7-9|TRBJ2-3|TRBD2
CASRLAGADTDTQYF
TGTGCCAGCCGACTAGCGGGGGCCGACACAGATACGCAGTATTTT
>NA|TRBV20-1|TRBJ2-1|NA
CSARHQNEQFF
TGCAGTGCTAGACACCAGAATGAGCAGTTCTTC
>few|TRBV28|TRBJ1-1|TRBD1
CASILGQGFRTEAFF
TGTGCCAGCATCTTAGGACAGGGTTTTCGGACTGAAGCTTTCTTT
>NA|TRBV2|TRBJ1-2|NA
CASSEEVYGYTF
TGTGCCAGCAGTGAGGAGGTTTATGGCTACACCTTC